This T cell receptor (beta chain) was recovered during a study of read filtering for tumor transcriptome and immune sequencing. Germline lookup yields CDR1 SGHTA and CDR2 FQGTGA. Trimming left V 3 bases short and J 0 bases short, with 11 bases between. The CDR3 extends over 16 amino acids. Molecular barcoded adaptors covering alpha/delta and beta/gamma chains were used on roughly 400 ng RNA. TCRdb passed the reads through MiXCR, listing each CDR3 protein once. The table records around 41,000 distinct CDR3 sequences, approximately 15% of them present only once. Study-level findings and limits: Dropping single-read clonotypes raised IR-seq and RNA-seq shared-clonotype correlation.

This clonotype was counted ten times or more. No antigen is known for it. Sequencing was performed on a population of CD138-negative cells sorted from bone marrow. V gene TRBV7-3 combines with J gene TRBJ2-2, with D uncertain. The receptor comes from a donor at least 40 years old with multiple myeloma. The CDR3 nucleotides read TGTGCCAGCAGCTTCCTCCGGACCACGAACACCGGGGAGCTGTTTTTT. This gives the protein CASSFLRTTNTGELFF.